One sample yielded the 4 T cell receptor beta chains listed below, sequenced in a study of cytomegalovirus exposure and HLA in healthy donors. Sequencing used immunoSEQ multiplex PCR; TCRdb keeps in-frame clones, though not all of them. The sample holds under 150,000 clones; about 90% are singletons and the top ten take 1.9%. Sequencing used PBMCs. The receptors were gathered from a woman aged 18-35 years in good health and CMV-seronegative.

The chain joins TRBV6-6 to TRBJ1-1; no firm D call. V was shortened by 6 bases and J by 1 base, with 15 bases between the two germline ends. Germline CDR1 reads MNHNY; CDR2 reads SVGAGI (reference sequence). The CDR3 contains 15 residues. CDR3 loop: CASSPRLLGNTEAFF. The DNA for the CDR3 is TGTGCCAGCAGCCCTAGACTGCTGGGGAACACTGAAGCTTTCTTT.

This clone was picked up a small number of times. This chain links TRBV6-5 with TRBJ1-5, with a tentative D call TRBD1 (6 bases). There are 13 residues in the CDR3. Trimming took off 4 bases at V and 5 bases at J, with 9 bases between the two ends. From germline, CDR1 is MNHEY and CDR2 SVGAGI. The CDR3 sequence is CASSLSGDQPQHF. The CDR3 nucleotides read TGTGCCAGCAGTTTATCAGGGGATCAGCCCCAGCATTTT.

In this sample, this clone turned up once. V gene TRBV5-6 combines with J gene TRBJ1-1; a possible D gene is TRBD1 (5 bases). CDR3 size: 17 residues. V was clipped by 3 bases and J by 0 bases, with 18 bases between them. Per germline, CDR1 SGHDT and CDR2 YYEEEE. CDR3 sequence reads: CASSSTGRGAVNTEAFF. In DNA form, the CDR3 reads TGTGCCAGCAGCTCAACGGGGAGGGGCGCGGTGAACACTGAAGCTTTCTTT.

This chain connects TRBV28 to TRBJ2-5, with 8 bases aligning to TRBD2. Germline lookup yields CDR1 MDHEN and CDR2 SYDVKM. The CDR3 covers 14 residues. V gave up 5 bases and J gave up 7 bases; unmatched junction bases: 9. CDR3 DNA: TGTGCCAGCAGTGCGCCGGGACTAGTGGTGACCCAGTACTTC. Translation gives CASSAPGLVVTQYF.